A selection of T cell receptor beta chains follows, all from one sample in a study of response to subunit inactivated influenza vaccine. Via MiXCR, TCRdb re-called the RT-PCR reads, giving one row per CDR3 protein. The sample includes more than 200,000 distinct CDR3 sequences, roughly an eighth of them seen just once. The sequences come from non-naive T cells sorted from PBMCs, collected less than 15 days before vaccination. The receptor set was obtained from a man aged 50 to 60 who received an inactivated influenza vaccine. The CDR3 runs from the conserved cysteine through the conserved F or W. The D gene is left open where the match is weak. The listing skips clone size in some rows; elsewhere it reads once, few, many or a size class.

clone size	D gene	J gene	V gene	CDR3 protein	CDR3 DNA
-	TRBD1	TRBJ2-1	TRBV7-3	CASSFPGQEINEQFF	TGTGCCAGCAGCTTTCCGGGACAGGAAATCAATGAGCAGTTCTTC
-	-	TRBJ2-7	TRBV9	CASGGGPGEQYF	TGTGCCAGCGGCGGGGGCCCGGGGGAGCAGTACTTC
many	TRBD2	TRBJ2-1	TRBV5-1	CASSFGGAYNEQFF	TGCGCCAGCAGCTTCGGGGGGGCCTACAATGAGCAGTTCTTC
many	TRBD2	TRBJ2-5	TRBV11-2	CASSLAGLNQETQYF	TGTGCCAGCAGCTTAGCGGGACTAAATCAAGAGACCCAGTACTTC
many	TRBD1	TRBJ2-7	TRBV4-2	CASSQDRDRNYEQYF	TGTGCCAGCAGCCAAGACCGGGACAGGAACTACGAGCAGTACTTC
few	-	TRBJ2-7	TRBV20-1	CSAKVLEGYEQYF	TGCAGTGCTAAGGTTCTGGAGGGCTACGAGCAGTACTTC
-	-	TRBJ2-7	TRBV14	CASSHHSGPDSYEQYF	TGTGCCAGCAGCCACCACTCGGGACCAGACTCCTACGAGCAGTACTTC
many	-	TRBJ2-7	TRBV12-3/TRBV12-4	CASAQGLYEQYF	TGTGCCAGCGCACAGGGTTTGTACGAGCAGTACTTC
-	TRBD2	TRBJ2-3	TRBV2	CASQTGGTDTQYF	TGTGCCAGTCAAACGGGGGGGACAGATACGCAGTATTTT
few	-	TRBJ2-5	TRBV2	CASSAMGGEGETQYF	TGTGCCAGCAGTGCCATGGGCGGGGAAGGAGAGACCCAGTACTTC
many	TRBD1	TRBJ1-5	TRBV6-5	CASSSGQGGSQPQHF	TGTGCCAGCAGTTCCGGACAGGGTGGAAGTCAGCCCCAGCATTTT
-	-	TRBJ2-1	TRBV23-1	CASSQYRDQDRPYNEQFF	TGCGCCAGCAGTCAGTACCGGGACCAAGACCGTCCCTACAATGAGCAGTTCTTC
-	TRBD2	TRBJ2-3	TRBV20-1	CSARTSGGTQYF	TGCAGTGCGCGGACTAGCGGGGGTACGCAGTATTTT